This T cell receptor (beta chain) was identified during a study of shared clonotypes between healthy human individuals. Turning to the study itself: A donor's plate count was three for CD4 naive and three for CD4 memory; CD8 naive had two and CD8 memory one.

To note about this clone: Its antigen is currently unknown.

CD45RA-negative memory and CD45RA+ naive subsets were split from the CD4+ cells. Notes on the study in general: Across a handful of donors, naive CD4 shared approximately 4.5%, naive CD8 more than 3%, memory CD4 2.3%, memory CD8 0.4% to 0.5%. Having only a few donors restricted how much genetic and exposure-history diversity was captured.

CDR1 SGHTA and CDR2 FQGTGA come from the germline V gene. The CDR3 contains 13 residues. V lost 9 bases and J lost 1, with 13 bases in between. Repertoires were generated with immunoSEQ multiplex PCR, while TCRdb's copy carries only in-frame clones and drops some. The sample contains about 2.4 million clones, over 85% of which appear only once. The chain links TRBV7-3 to TRBJ2-7, with D maybe TRBD1 (5 bases). What was sequenced was naive CD4+ T cells from PBMCs. Stated subset: CD45RA+ positively selected. This sequence originates from a man aged 18 to 29 in good health. Some clones in this sample may be carry-over from other donors' samples. The CDR3 spells CASQGWPSYEQYF. Here the CDR3 DNA reads TGTGCCAGTCAGGGTTGGCCTTCCTACGAGCAGTACTTC.